This is a list of T cell receptor beta chains from one sample in a study of T cell responses to AZD1222 COVID-19 vaccine. Generated by immunoSEQ multiplex PCR, the TCRdb table keeps only in-frame clones and is missing some. The table shows 80,000 to 95,000 clones, with roughly 90% occurring only once. The sequenced sample was peripheral blood, obtained on day 0 of MenACWY control vaccination. The source of these receptors is an adult in good health. Both conserved end residues are part of each CDR3. A D gene is named only where the DNA matches it firmly.

D	V	J	CDR3
NA	TRBV19	TRBJ1-2	CASTYGRQVYGYTF
NA	TRBV7-9	TRBJ2-3	CASSLAGSRDTQYF
NA	TRBV23-1	TRBJ2-5	CASLQETQYF
NA	TRBV5-4	TRBJ1-4	CASSLAQGGGEKLFF
NA	TRBV9	TRBJ2-7	CASSVEGGEGGSIGYEQYF
NA	TRBV3-1/TRBV3-2	TRBJ2-5	CASSPLVQETQYF
NA	TRBV24-1	TRBJ2-3	CATTGTSTDTQYF
NA	TRBV30	TRBJ2-6	CASDAGANVLTF
NA	TRBV4-3	TRBJ1-3	CASSQDSQGARNTIYF
NA	TRBV7-2	TRBJ2-2	CASSLGDTGELFF
TRBD2	TRBV11-2	TRBJ2-7	CASSLKGLVYRQLSYEQYF
TRBD1	TRBV15	TRBJ1-2	CATSIGTGAYGYTF
NA	TRBV10-2	TRBJ1-5	CASIKDLNQPQHF
NA	TRBV7-2	TRBJ2-3	CASSLDREDTQYF
TRBD1	TRBV27	TRBJ1-1	CASSWTGVNTEAFF
NA	TRBV7-7	TRBJ1-3	CASSSGTGNTIYF
TRBD1	TRBV2	TRBJ2-7	CASSGKRQGSYEQYF
TRBD1	TRBV6-5	TRBJ1-4	CASQQGEKLFF
NA	TRBV4-2	TRBJ2-3	CASSQGGPTDTQYF
NA	TRBV9	TRBJ1-6	CASSVGLYNSPLHF
NA	TRBV5-4	TRBJ2-3	CASSFKGGDTQYF
NA	TRBV7-3	TRBJ2-7	CASSTDREGEQYF
TRBD2	TRBV29-1	TRBJ2-2	CSAPLATNTGELFF
NA	TRBV4-3	TRBJ2-7	CASSQDLGSPYEQYF
NA	TRBV18	TRBJ1-5	CASSPPGGSNQPQHF
NA	TRBV24-1	TRBJ1-1	CATSDLGRVAFF